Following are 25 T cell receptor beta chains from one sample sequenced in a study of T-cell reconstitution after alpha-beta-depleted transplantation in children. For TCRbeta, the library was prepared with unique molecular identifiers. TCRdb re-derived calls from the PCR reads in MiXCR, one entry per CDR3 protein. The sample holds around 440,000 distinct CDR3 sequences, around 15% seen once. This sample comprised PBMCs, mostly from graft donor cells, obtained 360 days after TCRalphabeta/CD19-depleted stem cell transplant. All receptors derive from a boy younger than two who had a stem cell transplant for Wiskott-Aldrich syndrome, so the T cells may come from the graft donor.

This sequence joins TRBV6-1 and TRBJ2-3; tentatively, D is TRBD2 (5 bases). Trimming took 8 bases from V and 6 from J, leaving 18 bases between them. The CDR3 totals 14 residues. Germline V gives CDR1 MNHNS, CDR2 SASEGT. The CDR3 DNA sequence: TGTGCCAGCGCCCCTGAAGCTAGCATTGATACGCAGTATTTT. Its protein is CASAPEASIDTQYF.

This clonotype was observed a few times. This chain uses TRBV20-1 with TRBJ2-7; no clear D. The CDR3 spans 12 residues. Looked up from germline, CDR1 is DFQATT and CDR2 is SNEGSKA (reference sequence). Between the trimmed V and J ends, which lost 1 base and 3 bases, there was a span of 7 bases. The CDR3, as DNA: TGCAGTGCTAGAGGTCCCCTCTACGAGCAGTACTTC. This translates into CSARGPLYEQYF.

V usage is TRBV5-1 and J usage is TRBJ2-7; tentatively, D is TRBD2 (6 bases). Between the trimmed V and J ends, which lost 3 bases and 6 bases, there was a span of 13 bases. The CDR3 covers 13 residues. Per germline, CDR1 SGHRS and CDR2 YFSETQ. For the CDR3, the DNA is TGCGCCAGCAGCTCTGGGTGGCGGGGCGAGCAGTACTTC. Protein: CASSSGWRGEQYF. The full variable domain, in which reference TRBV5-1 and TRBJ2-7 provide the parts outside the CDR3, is KAGVTQTPRYLIKTRGQQVTLSCSPISGHRSVSWYQQTPGQGLQFLFEYFSETQRNKGNFPGRFSGRQFSNSRSEMNVSTLELGDSALYLCASSSGWRGEQYFGPGTRLTVT.

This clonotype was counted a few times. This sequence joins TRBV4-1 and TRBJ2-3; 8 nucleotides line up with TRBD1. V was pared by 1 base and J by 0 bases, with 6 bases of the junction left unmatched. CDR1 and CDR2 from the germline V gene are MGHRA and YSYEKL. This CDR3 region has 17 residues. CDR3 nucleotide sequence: TGCGCCAGCAGCCAAGTCGGACAGGGATATAGCACAGATACGCAGTATTTT. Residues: CASSQVGQGYSTDTQYF.

In DNA, the CDR3 is TGTGCCAGACGACTAGTACAAGAGACCCAGTACTTC. Amino acid sequence: CARRLVQETQYF. The rearrangement joins TRBV12-3 or TRBV12-4 to TRBJ2-5; D is perhaps TRBD2 (6 bases). This CDR3 is 12 amino acids long. Trimming stripped 9 bases from V and 2 bases from J, with 10 bases between.

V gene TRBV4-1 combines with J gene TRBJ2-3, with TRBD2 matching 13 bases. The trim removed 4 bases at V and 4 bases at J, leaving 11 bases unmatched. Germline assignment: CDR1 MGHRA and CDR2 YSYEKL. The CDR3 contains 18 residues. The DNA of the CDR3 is TGCGCCAGCAGCCTCAACCCCGTACTAGCGGGGGGGTCAGATACGCAGTATTTT. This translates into CASSLNPVLAGGSDTQYF.

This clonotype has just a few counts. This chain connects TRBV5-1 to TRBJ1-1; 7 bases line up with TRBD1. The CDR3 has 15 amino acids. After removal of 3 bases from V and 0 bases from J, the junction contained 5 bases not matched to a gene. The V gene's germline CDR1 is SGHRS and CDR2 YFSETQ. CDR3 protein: CASSWRDSVNTEAFF. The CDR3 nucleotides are TGCGCCAGCAGCTGGAGGGACAGCGTGAACACTGAAGCTTTCTTT.

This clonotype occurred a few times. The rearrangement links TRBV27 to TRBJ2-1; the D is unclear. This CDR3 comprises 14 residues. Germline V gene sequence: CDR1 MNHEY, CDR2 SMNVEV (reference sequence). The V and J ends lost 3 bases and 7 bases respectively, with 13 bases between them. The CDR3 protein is CASSFQEVRNEQFF. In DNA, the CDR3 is TGTGCCAGCAGTTTTCAGGAAGTAAGGAATGAGCAGTTCTTC.

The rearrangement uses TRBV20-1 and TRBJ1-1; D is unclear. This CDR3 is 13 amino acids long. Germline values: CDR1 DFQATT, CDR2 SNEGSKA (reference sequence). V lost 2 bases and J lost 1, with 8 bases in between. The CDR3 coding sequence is TGCAGTGCTAGATTTGCCAGGAACACTGAAGCTTTCTTT. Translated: CSARFARNTEAFF.

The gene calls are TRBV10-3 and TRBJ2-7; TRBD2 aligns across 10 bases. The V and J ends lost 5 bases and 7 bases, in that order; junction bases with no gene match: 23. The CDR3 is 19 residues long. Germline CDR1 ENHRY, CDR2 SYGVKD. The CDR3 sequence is CAISPSRGASGGTFLEQYF. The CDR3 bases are TGTGCCATCAGTCCCTCGAGGGGGGCTAGCGGGGGAACCTTTCTGGAGCAGTACTTC.

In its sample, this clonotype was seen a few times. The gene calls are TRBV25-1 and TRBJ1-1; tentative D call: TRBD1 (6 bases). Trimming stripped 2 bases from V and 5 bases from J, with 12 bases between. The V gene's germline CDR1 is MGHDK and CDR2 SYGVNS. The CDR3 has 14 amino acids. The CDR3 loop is CASSEQGLRTEAFF. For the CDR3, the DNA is TGTGCCAGCAGTGAACAGGGGTTACGAACTGAAGCTTTCTTT.

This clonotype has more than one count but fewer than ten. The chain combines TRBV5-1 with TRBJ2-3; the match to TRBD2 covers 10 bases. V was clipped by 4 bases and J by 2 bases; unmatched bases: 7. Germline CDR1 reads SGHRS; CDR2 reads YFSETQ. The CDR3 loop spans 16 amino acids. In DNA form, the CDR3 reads TGCGCCAGCAGCCTAGCGGGAGTAGGAGTCACAGATACGCAGTATTTT. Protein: CASSLAGVGVTDTQYF.

CDR3 residues: CASSLGLAFGGYEQYF. The CDR3 DNA is TGCGCCAGCAGCTTGGGACTAGCTTTCGGGGGCTACGAGCAGTACTTC. V and J are TRBV5-1 and TRBJ2-7; TRBD2 agrees at 7 bases. Germline CDR1 and CDR2: SGHRS and YFSETQ. J gave up 3 bases and V 0 bases, and 9 bases lay outside the gene matches. This CDR3 contains 16 residues.

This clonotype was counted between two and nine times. The CDR3 is CASSSQPRTSSYEQYF. CDR3 sequence (DNA): TGTGCCAGCAGCTCGCAACCTCGGACTAGCTCCTACGAGCAGTACTTC. The chain carries TRBV7-2 and TRBJ2-7, with TRBD2 identical over 7 bases. The CDR3 runs 16 residues. The J segment lost 0 bases and the V segment lost 4 bases, leaving 9 bases of the junction unmatched. Germline-derived CDR1 and CDR2 are SGHTA and FQGNSA.

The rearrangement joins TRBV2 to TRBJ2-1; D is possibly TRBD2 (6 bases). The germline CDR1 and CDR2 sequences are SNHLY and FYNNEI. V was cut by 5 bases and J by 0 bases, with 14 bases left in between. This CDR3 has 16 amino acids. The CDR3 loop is CASSNERARSYNEQFF. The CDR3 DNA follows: TGTGCCAGCAGTAACGAGCGGGCACGCTCCTACAATGAGCAGTTCTTC.

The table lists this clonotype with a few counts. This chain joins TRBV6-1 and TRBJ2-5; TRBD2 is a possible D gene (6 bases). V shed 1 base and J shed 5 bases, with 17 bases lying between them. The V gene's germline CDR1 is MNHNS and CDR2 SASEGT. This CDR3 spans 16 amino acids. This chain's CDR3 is CASSEEAGSEEETQYF. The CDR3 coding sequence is TGTGCCAGCAGTGAAGAAGCGGGTTCGGAGGAGGAGACCCAGTACTTC.

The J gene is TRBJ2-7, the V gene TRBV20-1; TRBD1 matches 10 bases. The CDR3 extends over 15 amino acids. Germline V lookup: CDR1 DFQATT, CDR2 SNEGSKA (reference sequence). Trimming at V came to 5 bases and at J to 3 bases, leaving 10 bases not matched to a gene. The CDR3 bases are TGCAGTGCTCATGGGACCGGGACAGGGGTCTACGAGCAGTACTTC. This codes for CSAHGTGTGVYEQYF.

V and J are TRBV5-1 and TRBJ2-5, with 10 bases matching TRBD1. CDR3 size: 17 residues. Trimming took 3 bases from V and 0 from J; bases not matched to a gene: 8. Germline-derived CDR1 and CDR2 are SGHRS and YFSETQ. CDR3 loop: CASSWMPGQGHQETQYF. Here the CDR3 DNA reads TGCGCCAGCAGCTGGATGCCGGGACAGGGGCACCAAGAGACCCAGTACTTC.

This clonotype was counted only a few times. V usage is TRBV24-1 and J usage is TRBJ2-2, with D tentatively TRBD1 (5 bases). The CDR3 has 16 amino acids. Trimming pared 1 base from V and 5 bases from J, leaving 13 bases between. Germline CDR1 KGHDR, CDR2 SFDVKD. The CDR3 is CATSDLWQGNTGELFF. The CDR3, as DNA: TGTGCCACCAGTGATTTATGGCAGGGTAATACCGGGGAGCTGTTTTTT.

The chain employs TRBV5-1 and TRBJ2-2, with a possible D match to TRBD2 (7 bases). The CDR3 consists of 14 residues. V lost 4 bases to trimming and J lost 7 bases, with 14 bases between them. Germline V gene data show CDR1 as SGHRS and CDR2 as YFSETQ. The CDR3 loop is CASSRGGASGELFF. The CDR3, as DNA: TGCGCCAGCAGCCGTGGGGGGGCCAGCGGGGAGCTGTTTTTT.

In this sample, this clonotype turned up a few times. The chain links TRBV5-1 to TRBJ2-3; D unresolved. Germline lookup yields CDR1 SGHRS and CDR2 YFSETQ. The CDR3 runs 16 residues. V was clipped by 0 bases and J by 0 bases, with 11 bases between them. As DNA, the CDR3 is TGCGCCAGCAGCTTGGGGGCATTCTCTAGCACAGATACGCAGTATTTT. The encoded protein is CASSLGAFSSTDTQYF.

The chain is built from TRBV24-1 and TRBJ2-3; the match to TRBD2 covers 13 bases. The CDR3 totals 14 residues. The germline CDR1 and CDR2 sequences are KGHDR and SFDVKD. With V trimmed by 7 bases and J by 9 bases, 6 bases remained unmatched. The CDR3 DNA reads TGTGCCACCAGAGACGGACTAGCGGGAGAAACGCAGTATTTT. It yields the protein CATRDGLAGETQYF.

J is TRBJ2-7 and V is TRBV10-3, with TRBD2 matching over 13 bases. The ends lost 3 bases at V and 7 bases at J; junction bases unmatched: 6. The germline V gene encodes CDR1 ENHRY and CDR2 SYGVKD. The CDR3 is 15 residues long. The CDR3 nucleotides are TGTGCCATCAGTGATCCCCGACTAGCGGGGGGTGAGCAGTACTTC. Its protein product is CAISDPRLAGGEQYF.

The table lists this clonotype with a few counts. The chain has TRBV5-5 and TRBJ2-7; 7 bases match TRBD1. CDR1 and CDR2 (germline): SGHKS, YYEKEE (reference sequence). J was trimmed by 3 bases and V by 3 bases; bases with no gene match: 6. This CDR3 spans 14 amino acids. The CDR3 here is CASSSRQGFYEQYF. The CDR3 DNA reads TGTGCCAGCAGCTCCAGACAGGGTTTCTACGAGCAGTACTTC.

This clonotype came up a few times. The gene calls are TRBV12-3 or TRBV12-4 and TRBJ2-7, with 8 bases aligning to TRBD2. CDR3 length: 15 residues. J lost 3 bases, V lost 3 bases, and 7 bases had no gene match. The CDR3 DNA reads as TGTGCCAGCAGTTTCGGGAGGGCCCTCCGCTACGAGCAGTACTTC. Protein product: CASSFGRALRYEQYF.